Listed below are T cell receptor beta chains from one sample, sequenced in a study of T cells after yellow fever vaccination. TCRdb re-derived calls from the 5' RACE reads in MiXCR, one entry per CDR3 protein. This table holds nearly 350,000 distinct CDR3 sequences, roughly 8.3% found once. The material sequenced was PBMCs, taken more than 35 days after the first yellow fever vaccination. The receptors were gathered from a man younger than 30 who received the YFV17D yellow fever vaccine. Both conserved end residues are part of each CDR3. The order of the fields is CDR3 protein, CDR3 DNA, J gene, clone size, D gene, V gene, CDR3 length. The D gene is left open where the match is weak. Clone size is not always given. Where it is, it says once, few, many or a class for expanded clones.

CDR3: CASRLTHQIADTQYF
DNA: TGTGCCAGCAGACTAACCCATCAGATCGCAGATACGCAGTATTTT
J: TRBJ2-3
size: NA
D: NA
V: TRBV7-3
length: 15

CDR3: CASSLAADGNQPQHF
DNA: TGTGCCAGCAGCTTAGCCGCGGACGGAAATCAGCCCCAGCATTTT
J: TRBJ1-5
size: NA
D: NA
V: TRBV11-2
length: 15

CDR3: CASSLGAIQPQHF
DNA: TGTGCCAGCAGTTTGGGCGCGATACAGCCCCAGCATTTT
J: TRBJ1-5
size: many
D: NA
V: TRBV27
length: 13

CDR3: CASSPDGNTGELFF
DNA: TGTGCCAGCAGCCCCGACGGGAACACCGGGGAGCTGTTTTTT
J: TRBJ2-2
size: many
D: NA
V: TRBV7-3
length: 14

CDR3: CASSISGGPEQFF
DNA: TGTGCCAGCAGCATTAGCGGGGGGCCTGAGCAGTTCTTC
J: TRBJ2-1
size: NA
D: TRBD2
V: TRBV13
length: 13

CDR3: CASSHSGAVDTQYF
DNA: TGTGCCAGCAGCCATAGCGGGGCGGTAGATACGCAGTATTTT
J: TRBJ2-3
size: NA
D: TRBD2
V: TRBV7-6
length: 14

CDR3: CSARDSGYTF
DNA: TGCAGTGCTAGGGACAGTGGCTACACCTTC
J: TRBJ1-2
size: NA
D: NA
V: TRBV20-1
length: 10

CDR3: CCARDWYGALNNEQFF
DNA: TGCTGTGCTAGAGATTGGTACGGGGCGCTGAACAATGAGCAGTTCTTC
J: TRBJ2-1
size: NA
D: NA
V: TRBV20-1
length: 16

CDR3: CASSQVGSYNSPLHF
DNA: TGCGCCAGCAGCCAAGTCGGCTCCTATAATTCACCCCTCCACTTT
J: TRBJ1-6
size: few
D: NA
V: TRBV4-1
length: 15

CDR3: CASSLEGRSGANVLTF
DNA: TGTGCCAGCAGTTTAGAGGGACGATCTGGGGCCAACGTCCTGACTTTC
J: TRBJ2-6
size: NA
D: NA
V: TRBV12-3/TRBV12-4
length: 16

CDR3: CASSLALISPTGANVLTF
DNA: TGTGCCAGCAGCTTAGCGCTAATTAGCCCCACTGGGGCCAACGTCCTGACTTTC
J: TRBJ2-6
size: NA
D: NA
V: TRBV7-8
length: 18